The clone carrying this T cell receptor (beta chain) was detected many times. Its target is unknown. Using 10%, 30% or 50% RNA, naive CD8 libraries were derived from roughly 20,000 to 1,000,000 sorted cells. Isolation of naive CD8 T cells was achieved by sorting on a CD8+CD4-CCR7+CD45RA+ phenotype. Previously reported methods and listed TCR primers produced the bulk TCR libraries. TCRdb independently ran MiXCR on the PCR reads; one entry per CDR3 protein. The table has about 330,000 distinct CDR3 sequences, over 20% seen once; the top ten hold approximately 0.74%. The sample belongs to a study of molecular identifiers for immune sequencing clone quantification. Findings and limits, study-wide: In cases of identical TCR molecules sharing a barcode, highly expanded clone sizes could be underestimated.

The length of the CDR3 is 11 residues. V lost 5 bases to trimming and J lost 5 bases, with 5 bases between them. This clonotype was sampled from a human donor in good health. Some libraries in this study had Jurkat cell RNA spiked in. The J gene is TRBJ2-3, the V gene TRBV12-3 or TRBV12-4; D is unresolved. Sequencing input: naive CD8+ T cells from blood, with Jurkat cell RNA spiked in. This sample's subset: FACS-sorted CD8+CD4-CCR7+CD45RA+ naive T cells. In DNA form, the CDR3 reads TGTGCCAGCAGTGCGCTAGATACGCAGTATTTT. Translation gives CASSALDTQYF.